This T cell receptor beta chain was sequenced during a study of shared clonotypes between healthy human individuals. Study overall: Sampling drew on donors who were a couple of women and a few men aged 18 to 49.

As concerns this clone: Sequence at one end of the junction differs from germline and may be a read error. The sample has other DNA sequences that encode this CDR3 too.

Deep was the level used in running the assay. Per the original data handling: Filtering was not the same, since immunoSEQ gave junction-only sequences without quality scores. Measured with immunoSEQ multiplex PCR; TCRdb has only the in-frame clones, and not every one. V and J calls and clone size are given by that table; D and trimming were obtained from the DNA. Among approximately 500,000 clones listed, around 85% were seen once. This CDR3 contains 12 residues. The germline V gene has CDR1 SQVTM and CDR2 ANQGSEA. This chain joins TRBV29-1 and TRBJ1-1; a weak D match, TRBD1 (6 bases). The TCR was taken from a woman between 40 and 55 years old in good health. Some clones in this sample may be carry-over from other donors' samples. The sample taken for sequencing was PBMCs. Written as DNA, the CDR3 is TGCAGCGTTGAGCCGGGGGGCACTGAAGCTCTCTTT. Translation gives CSVEPGGTEALF.